The following is a T cell receptor (beta chain) sequence with its context. This specimen belongs to a study of blood T cell repertoires in COVID-19. Study context: Material from acute and convalescent COVID-19 was sourced from the United States, Italy and Spain.

In the original analysis: Reference gene primer amplification in the assay estimated nucleated cell counts. Sequencing used immunoSEQ multiplex PCR; TCRdb keeps in-frame clones, though not all of them. That table gives V, J and clone size, and the DNA gave D and trimming. The profile shows roughly 10,000 clones, around 80% of them singletons. The V gene lost 10 bases and the J gene lost 1 base, with 14 bases spanning the gap. This CDR3 comprises 13 residues. Germline lookup yields CDR1 MNHEY and CDR2 SVGAGI. This chain joins TRBV6-5 and TRBJ2-7; perhaps TRBD1 as D (5 bases). The TCR was taken from a human donor in a cohort sampled during active COVID-19. The material sequenced was peripheral blood. CDR3 nucleotides: TGTGCCACTGGACATGGACCATCCTACGAGCAGTACTTC. Translated: CATGHGPSYEQYF.